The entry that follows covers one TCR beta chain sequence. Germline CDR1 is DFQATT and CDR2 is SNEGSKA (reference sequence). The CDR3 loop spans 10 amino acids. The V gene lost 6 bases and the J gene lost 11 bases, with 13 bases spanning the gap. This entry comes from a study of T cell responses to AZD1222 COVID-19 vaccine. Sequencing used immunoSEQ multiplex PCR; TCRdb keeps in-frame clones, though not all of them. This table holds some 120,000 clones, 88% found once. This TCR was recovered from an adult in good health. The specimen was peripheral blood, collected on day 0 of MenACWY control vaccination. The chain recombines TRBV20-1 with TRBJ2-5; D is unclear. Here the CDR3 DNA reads TGCAGTGCCTTCACACCCTCTCAGTACTTC. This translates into CSAFTPSQYF.